Listed here are 32 T cell receptor beta chains from one sample, sequenced in a study of blood T cell repertoires in COVID-19. Generated by immunoSEQ multiplex PCR, the TCRdb table keeps only in-frame clones and is missing some. This sample yields around 300,000 clones, of which 80% to 90% are seen a single time; roughly 3.3% belongs to the top ten. Sequencing was done on a sample of peripheral blood. Receptors originate from a woman in her thirties or forties with acute or convalescent COVID-19.

The chain carries TRBV5-1 and TRBJ1-4; D perhaps matches TRBD1 (5 bases). The V gene's germline CDR1 is SGHRS and CDR2 YFSETQ. V was cut by 5 bases and J by 0 bases, with 11 bases left in between. The CDR3 has 15 amino acids. This CDR3 is CASSLGLSTNEKLFF. The CDR3 DNA sequence: TGCGCCAGCAGTCTGGGACTTTCAACTAATGAAAAACTGTTTTTT.

This chain uses TRBV10-3 with TRBJ1-1, with a possible D match to TRBD1 (6 bases). The germline V gene encodes CDR1 ENHRY and CDR2 SYGVKD. V was pared by 4 bases and J by 0 bases, with 15 bases between. The CDR3 has 16 amino acids. This chain's CDR3 is CAISVRQVLMNTEAFF. CDR3 DNA sequence: TGTGCCATCAGTGTACGACAGGTCCTCATGAACACTGAAGCTTTCTTT.

This chain links TRBV7-3 with TRBJ2-2, with 13 bases identical to TRBD2. Germline CDR1 reads SGHTA; CDR2 reads FQGTGA. The CDR3 covers 18 residues. The ends lost 4 bases at V and 1 base at J; junction bases unmatched: 6. The CDR3, as DNA: TGTGCCAGCAGCTCTTGGACTAGCGGGGGCCTGAACACCGGGGAGCTGTTTTTT. Amino acids: CASSSWTSGGLNTGELFF.

The rearrangement links TRBV6-5 to TRBJ2-7; TRBD1 might be the D (5 bases). This CDR3 region has 11 residues. Germline loops: CDR1 MNHEY, CDR2 SVGAGI. V shed 7 bases and J shed 2 bases, with 6 bases lying between them. The CDR3 is CASIGAYEQYV. The DNA for the CDR3 is TGTGCCAGCATAGGGGCCTACGAGCAGTACGTC.

This clone was detected only once. V and J are TRBV9 and TRBJ1-2; the D gene is possibly TRBD1 (6 bases). The CDR3 totals 14 residues. Between the trimmed V and J ends, which lost 1 base and 6 bases, there was a span of 13 bases. Germline V gene data show CDR1 as SGDLS and CDR2 as YYNGEE. CDR3 DNA: TGTGCCAGCAGCGTATCGGGGGGCGAGCATGGCTACACCTTC. Translating gives CASSVSGGEHGYTF.

This rearrangement joins TRBV9 to TRBJ1-2; 8 bases match TRBD1. With V trimmed by 0 bases and J by 8 bases, 9 bases remained unmatched. The CDR3 consists of 15 residues. In germline, CDR1 is SGDLS, CDR2 YYNGEE. The CDR3 here is CASSVDPGGAGGYTF. Written as DNA, the CDR3 is TGTGCCAGCAGCGTAGACCCAGGGGGCGCGGGGGGCTACACCTTC. Combining the CDR3 with reference TRBV9 and TRBJ1-2 gives the whole variable domain DSGVTQTPKHLITATGQRVTLRCSPRSGDLSVYWYQQSLDQGLQFLIQYYNGEERAKGNILERFSAQQFPDLHSELNLSSLELGDSALYFCASSVDPGGAGGYTFGSGTRLTVV.

This clone came up a few times. This chain uses TRBV3-1 (or the pseudogene TRBV3-2) with TRBJ2-3, with 16 bases lining up with TRBD2. CDR3 length: 21 residues. Germline CDR1 reads LGHDT; CDR2 reads YNNKEL (reference sequence). J gave up 1 base and V 3 bases, and 13 bases lay outside the gene matches. CDR3: CASSQGPGLAGGQMGTDTQYF. The CDR3 DNA reads TGTGCCAGCAGCCAGGGCCCGGGACTAGCGGGGGGGCAGATGGGCACAGATACGCAGTATTTT.

The chain joins TRBV11-2 to TRBJ1-2; 10 nucleotides line up with TRBD1. CDR1 and CDR2 from the germline V gene are SGHAT and FQNNGV. CDR3 size: 16 residues. Trimming took 2 bases from V and 7 from J; bases not matched to a gene: 10. The CDR3 loop is CASSLRGGTGAFGYTF. CDR3 in DNA: TGTGCCAGCAGCTTAAGGGGGGGGACAGGGGCGTTTGGCTACACCTTC. The full variable domain, in which reference TRBV11-2 and TRBJ1-2 provide the parts outside the CDR3, is EAGVAQSPRYKIIEKRQSVAFWCNPISGHATLYWYQQILGQGPKLLIQFQNNGVVDDSQLPKDRFSAERLKGVDSTLKIQPAKLEDSAVYLCASSLRGGTGAFGYTFGSGTRLTVV.

V is TRBV4-1 and J is TRBJ2-5; D remains unclear. V lost 0 bases and J 5 bases, leaving 13 bases between the germline ends. This CDR3 is built from 15 residues. Germline loops: CDR1 MGHRA, CDR2 YSYEKL. The CDR3: CASSQDAARRETQYF. The DNA of the CDR3 is TGCGCCAGCAGCCAAGATGCCGCTAGACGGGAGACCCAGTACTTC.

V usage is TRBV18 and J usage is TRBJ1-4; 7 nucleotides agree with TRBD1. CDR1 and CDR2 from the germline V gene are KGHSH and LQKENI. J was trimmed by 6 bases and V by 0 bases; bases with no gene match: 4. The CDR3 loop spans 15 amino acids. CDR3 DNA: TGTGCCAGCTCACCACCGGGGCAGGGGGATGAAAAACTGTTTTTT. It specifies CASSPPGQGDEKLFF. The whole variable domain, filled in from reference TRBV18 and TRBJ1-4, reads NAGVMQNPRHLVRRRGQEARLRCSPMKGHSHVYWYRQLPEEGLKFMVYLQKENIIDESGMPKERFSAEFPKEGPSILRIQQVVRGDSAAYFCASSPPGQGDEKLFFGSGTQLSVL.

The rearrangement uses TRBV6-6 and TRBJ1-2; TRBD1 agrees at 9 bases. This CDR3 has 16 residues. The germline V gene has CDR1 MNHNY and CDR2 SVGAGI (reference sequence). V was pared by 2 bases and J by 5 bases, with 9 bases of the junction left unmatched. CDR3 sequence reads: CASSYARQGEKYGYTF. CDR3 coding DNA: TGTGCCAGCAGTTACGCTAGACAGGGGGAAAAATATGGCTACACCTTC.

In this sample, this clone turned up a few times. The rearrangement uses TRBV12-5 and TRBJ1-5, with TRBD1 matching over 8 bases. The junction had 16 bases not matched to a gene; V was cut back by 9 bases and J by 6 bases. The CDR3 loop spans 16 amino acids. CDR1 LGHNT and CDR2 FRNRAP come from the germline V gene. The CDR3 here is CARPFPTGELGQPQHF. CDR3 DNA: TGTGCTAGACCCTTTCCGACAGGGGAACTGGGTCAGCCCCAGCATTTT.

V gene TRBV9 combines with J gene TRBJ1-1; D gene ambiguous. CDR3 length: 13 residues. Germline V CDR1 and CDR2: SGDLS, YYNGEE. Trimming removed 2 bases at V and 0 bases at J, with 5 bases between. In DNA form, the CDR3 reads TGTGCCAGCAGCGTTGAGTTGAACACTGAAGCTTTCTTT. This encodes CASSVELNTEAFF.

The count of this clone is one. V usage is TRBV6-1 and J usage is TRBJ2-7, with 7 nucleotides matching TRBD1. Germline CDR1 is MNHNS and CDR2 is SASEGT. The CDR3 spans 15 residues. Trimming removed 0 bases from V and 0 bases from J; junction bases left unmatched: 2. CDR3 loop: CASSEAGTVSYEQYV. The CDR3 bases are TGTGCCAGCAGTGAAGCAGGGACAGTCTCCTACGAGCAGTACGTC.

The chain combines TRBV11-2 with TRBJ1-1; 10 bases fit TRBD1. Germline V gene lookup returns CDR1 SGHAT and CDR2 FQNNGV. The CDR3 consists of 15 residues. Germline trimming cut 3 bases from V and 6 bases from J; bases unmatched to any gene: 7. This CDR3 reads CASSLGSGTGAEAFF. The CDR3 DNA is TGTGCCAGCAGCTTGGGATCCGGGACAGGGGCTGAAGCTTTCTTT.

The chain carries TRBV7-9 and TRBJ2-3; D gene uncertain. CDR1 is SEHNR and CDR2 is FQNEAQ in the germline V gene (reference sequence). The CDR3 is 14 amino acids. V was clipped by 2 bases and J by 5 bases, with 11 bases between them. The CDR3 DNA sequence: TGTGCCAGCAGCTTATTACCCACAATAGATACGCAGTATTTT. Translating it yields CASSLLPTIDTQYF.

The chain recombines TRBV5-1 with TRBJ1-3; 7 bases match TRBD1. The CDR3 consists of 18 residues. With V trimmed by 0 bases and J by 1 base, 10 bases remained unmatched. Germline V gene lookup returns CDR1 SGHRS and CDR2 YFSETQ. The CDR3 bases are TGCGCCAGCAGCTTGGTGGGGCGACAGGGTCGGTCTGGAAACACCATATATTTT. Translated, it gives CASSLVGRQGRSGNTIYF.

The rearrangement uses TRBV11-2 and TRBJ1-1; possibly TRBD1 for D (6 bases). The CDR3 length is 16 residues. CDR1 is SGHAT and CDR2 is FQNNGV in the germline V gene. Trimming left V 1 base short and J 5 bases short, with 17 bases between. CDR3 sequence reads: CASSLGRRGGWTEAFF. The CDR3 DNA reads as TGTGCCAGCAGCTTAGGGAGGAGGGGGGGGTGGACTGAAGCTTTCTTT.

This clone was observed a few times. This rearrangement joins TRBV18 to TRBJ1-5, with D possibly TRBD1 on 5 matching bases. This CDR3 region has 15 residues. Between the trimmed V and J ends, which lost 3 bases and 3 bases, there was a span of 12 bases. CDR1 is KGHSH, CDR2 LQKENI, per germline. CDR3 residues: CASSPPGGFNQPQHF. CDR3 nucleotides: TGTGCCAGCTCACCTCCGGGGGGGTTCAATCAGCCCCAGCATTTT.

The chain employs TRBV5-1 and TRBJ2-1; tentatively, D is TRBD2 (5 bases). Germline loops: CDR1 SGHRS, CDR2 YFSETQ. V was pared by 0 bases and J by 3 bases, with 10 bases between. This CDR3 region has 15 residues. This CDR3 is CASSLAGLDYNEQFF. The CDR3, as DNA: TGCGCCAGCAGCTTGGCGGGGTTAGACTACAATGAGCAGTTCTTC.

V and J are TRBV11-2 and TRBJ1-1; no definite D call. Germline V gene sequence: CDR1 SGHAT, CDR2 FQNNGV. The CDR3 covers 15 residues. V gave up 1 base and J gave up 2 bases, with 11 bases separating them. CDR3 nucleotide sequence: TGTGCCAGCAGCTTAGCAACCAGACTAAACACTGAAGCTTTCTTT. As protein: CASSLATRLNTEAFF. Full variable domain (remainder filled in from reference TRBV11-2 and TRBJ1-1): EAGVAQSPRYKIIEKRQSVAFWCNPISGHATLYWYQQILGQGPKLLIQFQNNGVVDDSQLPKDRFSAERLKGVDSTLKIQPAKLEDSAVYLCASSLATRLNTEAFFGQGTRLTVV.

The chain couples TRBV19 to TRBJ1-2, with D possibly matching TRBD1 (6 bases). Between the trimmed V and J ends, which lost 8 bases and 4 bases, there was a span of 14 bases. CDR3 size: 13 residues. CDR1 and CDR2 from the germline V gene are LNHDA and SQIVND (reference sequence). The CDR3 here is CASEGEGGYGYTF. Here the CDR3 DNA reads TGTGCCAGTGAGGGGGAAGGGGGCTATGGCTACACCTTC.

The chain links TRBV2 to TRBJ1-6; maybe TRBD1 (6 bases). The germline gives CDR1 SNHLY, CDR2 FYNNEI. The CDR3 spans 16 residues. The V and J ends lost 9 bases and 0 bases respectively, with 15 bases between them. The CDR3 reads CARQGPGSSYNSPLHF. CDR3 coding DNA: TGTGCCAGACAGGGTCCTGGATCCTCCTATAATTCACCCCTCCACTTT.

This clone showed up just once. The chain uses TRBV10-3 and TRBJ1-1; a possible D gene is TRBD1 (5 bases). Trimming took 0 bases from V and 5 from J, leaving 13 bases between them. There are 15 residues in the CDR3. Germline lookup yields CDR1 ENHRY and CDR2 SYGVKD. CDR3 amino acids: CAISESLGRGTEAFF. The CDR3 nucleotides are TGTGCCATCAGTGAGTCGTTGGGGCGGGGGACTGAAGCTTTCTTT.

The chain recombines TRBV9 with TRBJ2-1, with D possibly TRBD1 on 7 matching bases. V was cut by 2 bases and J by 0 bases, with 12 bases left in between. This CDR3 comprises 16 residues. Germline values: CDR1 SGDLS, CDR2 YYNGEE. This CDR3 is CASSVAGGLSYNEQFF. The CDR3 DNA follows: TGTGCCAGCAGCGTCGCAGGGGGACTCTCCTACAATGAGCAGTTCTTC.

This clone was seen only a few times. CDR3 nucleotides: TGTGCCAGCAGCCATTTACAGGGGAACACTGAAGCTTTCTTT. Its protein product is CASSHLQGNTEAFF. V gene TRBV3-1 (or the pseudogene TRBV3-2) combines with J gene TRBJ1-1; D perhaps matches TRBD1 (6 bases). The length of the CDR3 is 14 residues. V lost 3 bases to trimming and J lost 1 base, with 9 bases between them. The germline gives CDR1 LGHDT, CDR2 YNNKEL (reference sequence).

The chain joins TRBV21-1 to TRBJ2-2; no check of the table's D call, TRBD2, against the DNA was made. TRBV21-1 is classified as a pseudogene. The CDR3 covers 16 residues. CDR3 DNA: TGTGCCAGCATCCTCCTGGGGGGGCCGAACACCGGGGAGCTGTTTTTT. Its protein is CASILLGGPNTGELFF.

The chain links TRBV19 to TRBJ2-1; 12 nucleotides line up with TRBD2. The ends lost 5 bases at V and 9 bases at J; junction bases unmatched: 11. The CDR3 has 16 residues. Germline lookup yields CDR1 LNHDA and CDR2 SQIVND (reference sequence). The CDR3 sequence: CASSSITSGGRVEQFF. The CDR3, as DNA: TGTGCCAGTAGTTCGATCACTAGCGGGGGGCGTGTTGAGCAGTTCTTC.

The chain is built from TRBV4-1 and TRBJ1-2; TRBD1 matches 9 bases. CDR1 is MGHRA and CDR2 is YSYEKL in the germline V gene. The CDR3 runs to 16 residues. Germline trimming cut 1 base from V and 2 bases from J; bases unmatched to any gene: 5. The CDR3 reads CASSQVFGQGNYGYTF. CDR3 bases: TGCGCCAGCAGCCAAGTATTTGGACAGGGGAACTATGGCTACACCTTC.

The J gene is TRBJ2-7, the V gene TRBV7-9; 7 bases agree with TRBD1. The CDR3 length is 13 residues. CDR1 and CDR2 from the germline V gene are SEHNR and FQNEAQ (reference sequence). V lost 5 bases and J lost 12; bases outside the gene matches: 13. As DNA, the CDR3 is TGTGCCAGCAGCATACAATTCGGACAGGCTGTGTACGTC. It specifies CASSIQFGQAVYV.

J is TRBJ1-1 and V is TRBV15, with D possibly matching TRBD1 (5 bases). The germline V and J ends were trimmed by 1 base and 9 bases, with 12 bases remaining between them. CDR3 length equals 13 residues. The germline gives CDR1 LNHNV, CDR2 YYDKDF (reference sequence). The CDR3 loop is CATSRADGGKAFF. In DNA form, the CDR3 reads TGTGCCACCAGCAGAGCCGACGGGGGGAAAGCTTTCTTT.

V and J are TRBV7-9 and TRBJ2-7; no reliable D call. Per germline, CDR1 SEHNR and CDR2 FQNEAQ (reference sequence). CDR3 length: 13 amino acids. The ends were cut back, 4 bases at V and 3 bases at J, with 10 bases in the middle. The CDR3 is CASSSSGVYEQYV. In DNA form, the CDR3 reads TGTGCCAGCAGCTCGTCGGGTGTCTACGAGCAGTACGTC.